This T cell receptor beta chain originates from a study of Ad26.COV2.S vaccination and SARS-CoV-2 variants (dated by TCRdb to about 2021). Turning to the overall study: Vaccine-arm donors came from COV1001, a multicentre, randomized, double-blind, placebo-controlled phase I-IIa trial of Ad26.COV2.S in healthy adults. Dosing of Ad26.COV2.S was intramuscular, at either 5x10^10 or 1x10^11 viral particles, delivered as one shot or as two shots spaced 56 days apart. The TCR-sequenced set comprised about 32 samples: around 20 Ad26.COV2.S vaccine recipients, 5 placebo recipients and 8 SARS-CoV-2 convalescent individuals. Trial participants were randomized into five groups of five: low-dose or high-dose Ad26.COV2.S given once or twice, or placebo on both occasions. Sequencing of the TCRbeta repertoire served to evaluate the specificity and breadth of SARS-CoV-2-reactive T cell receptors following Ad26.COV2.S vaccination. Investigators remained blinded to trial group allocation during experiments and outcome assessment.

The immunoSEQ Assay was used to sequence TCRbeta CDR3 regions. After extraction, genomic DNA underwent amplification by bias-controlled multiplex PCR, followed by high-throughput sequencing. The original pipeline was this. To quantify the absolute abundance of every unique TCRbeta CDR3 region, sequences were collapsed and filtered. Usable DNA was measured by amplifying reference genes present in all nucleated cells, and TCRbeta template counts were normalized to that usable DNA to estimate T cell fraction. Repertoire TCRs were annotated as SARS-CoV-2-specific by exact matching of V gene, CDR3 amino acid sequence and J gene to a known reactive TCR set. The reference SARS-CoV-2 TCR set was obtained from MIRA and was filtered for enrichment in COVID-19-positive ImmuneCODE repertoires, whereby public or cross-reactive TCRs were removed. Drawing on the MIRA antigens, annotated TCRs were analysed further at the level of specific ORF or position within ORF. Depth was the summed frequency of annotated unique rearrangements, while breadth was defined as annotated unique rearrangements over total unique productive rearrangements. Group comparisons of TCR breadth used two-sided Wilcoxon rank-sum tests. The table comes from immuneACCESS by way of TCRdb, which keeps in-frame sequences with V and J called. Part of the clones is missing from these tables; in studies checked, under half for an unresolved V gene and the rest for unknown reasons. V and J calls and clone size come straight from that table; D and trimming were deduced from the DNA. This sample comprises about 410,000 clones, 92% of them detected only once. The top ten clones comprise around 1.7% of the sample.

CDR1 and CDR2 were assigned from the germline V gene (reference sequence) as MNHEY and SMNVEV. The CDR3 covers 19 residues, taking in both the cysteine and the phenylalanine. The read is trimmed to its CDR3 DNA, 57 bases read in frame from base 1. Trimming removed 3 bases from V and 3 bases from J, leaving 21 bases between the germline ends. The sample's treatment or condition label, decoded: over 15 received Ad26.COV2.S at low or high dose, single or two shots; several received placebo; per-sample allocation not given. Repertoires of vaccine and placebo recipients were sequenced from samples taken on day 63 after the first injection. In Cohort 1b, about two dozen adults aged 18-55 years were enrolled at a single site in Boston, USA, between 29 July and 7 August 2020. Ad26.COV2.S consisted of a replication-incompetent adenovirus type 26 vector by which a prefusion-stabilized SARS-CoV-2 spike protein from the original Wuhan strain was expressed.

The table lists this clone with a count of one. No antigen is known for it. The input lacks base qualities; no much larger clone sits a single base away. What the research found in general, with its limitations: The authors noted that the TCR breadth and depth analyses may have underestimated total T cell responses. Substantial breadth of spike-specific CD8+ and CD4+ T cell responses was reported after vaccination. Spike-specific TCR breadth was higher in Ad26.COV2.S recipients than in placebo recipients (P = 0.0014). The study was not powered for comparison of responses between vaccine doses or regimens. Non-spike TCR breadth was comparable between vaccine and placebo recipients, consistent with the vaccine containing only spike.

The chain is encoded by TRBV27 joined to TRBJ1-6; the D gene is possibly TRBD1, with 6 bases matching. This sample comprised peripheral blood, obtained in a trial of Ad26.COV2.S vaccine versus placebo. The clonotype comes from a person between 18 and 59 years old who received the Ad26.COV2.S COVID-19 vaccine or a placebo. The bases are TGTGCCAGCAGTTTGAGTTCGGTCGTGGGGGCTGTCTATAATTCACCCCTCCACTTT. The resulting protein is CASSLSSVVGAVYNSPLHF.